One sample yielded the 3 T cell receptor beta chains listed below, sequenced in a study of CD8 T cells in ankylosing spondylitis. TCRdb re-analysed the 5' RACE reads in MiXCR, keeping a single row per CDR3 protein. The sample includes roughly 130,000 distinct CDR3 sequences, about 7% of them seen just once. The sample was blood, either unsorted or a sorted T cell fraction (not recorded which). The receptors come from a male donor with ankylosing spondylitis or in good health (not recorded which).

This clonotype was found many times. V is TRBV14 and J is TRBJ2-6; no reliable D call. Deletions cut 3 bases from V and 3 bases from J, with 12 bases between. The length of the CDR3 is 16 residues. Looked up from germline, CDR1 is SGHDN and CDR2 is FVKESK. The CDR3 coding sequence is TGTGCCAGCAGCCACGAGGAGCAAGGTGGGGCCAACGTCCTGACTTTC. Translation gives CASSHEEQGGANVLTF. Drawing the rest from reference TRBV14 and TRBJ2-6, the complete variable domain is EAGVTQFPSHSVIEKGQTVTLRCDPISGHDNLYWYRRVMGKEIKFLLHFVKESKQDESGMPNNRFLAERTGGTYSTLKVQPAELEDSGVYFCASSHEEQGGANVLTFGAGSRLTVL.

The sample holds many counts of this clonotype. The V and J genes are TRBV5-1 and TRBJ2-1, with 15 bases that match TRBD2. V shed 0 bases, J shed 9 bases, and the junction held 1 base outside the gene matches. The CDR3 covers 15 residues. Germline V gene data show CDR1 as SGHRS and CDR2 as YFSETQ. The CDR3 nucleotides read TGCGCCAGCAGCTTGGCGGGACTAGCGGGGGGTGAGCAGTTCTTC. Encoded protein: CASSLAGLAGGEQFF. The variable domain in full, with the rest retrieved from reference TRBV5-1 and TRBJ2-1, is KAGVTQTPRYLIKTRGQQVTLSCSPISGHRSVSWYQQTPGQGLQFLFEYFSETQRNKGNFPGRFSGRQFSNSRSEMNVSTLELGDSALYLCASSLAGLAGGEQFFGPGTRLTVL.

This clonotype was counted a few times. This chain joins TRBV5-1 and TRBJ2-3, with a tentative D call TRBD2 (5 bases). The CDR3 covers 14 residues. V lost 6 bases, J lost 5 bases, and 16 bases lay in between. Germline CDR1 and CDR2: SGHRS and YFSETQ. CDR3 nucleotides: TGCGCCAGCATAGACGGGGAGAGTGGAGATACGCAGTATTTT. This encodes CASIDGESGDTQYF.